These 30 T cell receptor beta chains were sequenced from one sample in a study of CD8+ T cells in alopecia areata. RNA was extracted and reverse transcribed into cDNA as the sequencing template. Using immunoSEQ multiplex PCR, the repertoire was profiled, and TCRdb retains in-frame clones only, with some absent. The table lists 150,000 to 200,000 clones, about half of them singletons. Described treatment: oral pan-JAK inhibitor, 5-10 mg twice daily. The material was CD8+ T cells sorted from blood, obtained at roughly week 53, from a patient treated with tofacitinib. Receptors originate from a human donor with alopecia areata.

V gene TRBV4-1 combines with J gene TRBJ1-1, with 10 bases matching TRBD1. The CDR3 contains 15 residues. Germline CDR1 is MGHRA and CDR2 is YSYEKL. The ends lost 4 bases at V and 4 bases at J; junction bases unmatched: 6. The CDR3 DNA follows: TGCGCCAGCAGCCTGACAAGACAGGGGGCCACTGAAGCTTTCTTT. Amino acid sequence: CASSLTRQGATEAFF.

The J gene is TRBJ2-5, the V gene TRBV6-6, with unresolved D. This CDR3 has 11 residues. Germline V gene lookup returns CDR1 MNHNY and CDR2 SVGAGI (reference sequence). The ends were cut back, 0 bases at V and 11 bases at J, with 7 bases in the middle. The CDR3 protein is CASSYSRQQYF. DNA for the CDR3: TGTGCCAGCAGTTACTCGAGACAACAGTACTTC.

The chain combines TRBV7-9 with TRBJ2-3; TRBD1 is a possible D gene (7 bases). V lost 7 bases, J lost 6 bases, and 20 bases lay in between. Germline CDR1 SEHNR, CDR2 FQNEAQ (reference sequence). The CDR3 runs 15 residues. CDR3 sequence reads: CASIRAGGSDDTQYF. The CDR3 bases are TGTGCCAGCATACGGGCAGGGGGGAGTGACGATACGCAGTATTTT.

This clone was recorded a few times. The V call is TRBV11-1, the J call TRBJ2-3, with D possibly being TRBD1 (5 bases). From germline, CDR1 is SGHAT and CDR2 FQDESV (reference sequence). There are 15 residues in the CDR3. Trimming left V 4 bases short and J 6 bases short, with 17 bases between. CDR3 protein: CASSSEGHGGDTQYF. CDR3 coding DNA: TGTGCCAGCAGCTCGGAAGGACACGGTGGGGATACGCAGTATTTT.

The chain is built from TRBV13 and TRBJ2-7; D unresolved. The CDR3 is 12 residues long. The ends were cut back, 2 bases at V and 4 bases at J, with 6 bases in the middle. Germline V gene lookup returns CDR1 PRHDT and CDR2 FYEKMQ (reference sequence). CDR3 sequence (DNA): TGTGCCAGCAGCTTATTACGGTACGAGCAGTACTTC. Amino acid sequence: CASSLLRYEQYF.

V and J are TRBV10-3 and TRBJ2-7; D call uncertain. Trimming stripped 2 bases from V and 4 bases from J, with 6 bases between. Germline CDR1 ENHRY, CDR2 SYGVKD. The CDR3 has 12 residues. CDR3 residues: CAISEDGYEQYF. Here the CDR3 DNA reads TGTGCCATCAGTGAGGACGGGTACGAGCAGTACTTC.

The chain has TRBV4-1 and TRBJ1-5; D not certain. CDR3 length: 15 residues. CDR1 is MGHRA and CDR2 is YSYEKL in the germline V gene. Deletions cut 1 base from V and 0 bases from J, with 7 bases between. Here the CDR3 reads CASSQGADSNQPQHF. In DNA form, the CDR3 reads TGCGCCAGCAGCCAAGGGGCAGATAGCAATCAGCCCCAGCATTTT.

The V gene is TRBV13, the J gene TRBJ2-5; the D is unclear. The CDR3 has 14 residues. V lost 5 bases to trimming and J lost 4 bases, with 14 bases between them. Germline V lookup: CDR1 PRHDT, CDR2 FYEKMQ (reference sequence). For the CDR3, the DNA is TGTGCCAGCAGCCCCACCGCGGTACGAGAGACCCAGTACTTC. As protein: CASSPTAVRETQYF.

The chain joins TRBV5-6 to TRBJ2-2, with TRBD1 as a possible D gene (6 bases). In germline, CDR1 is SGHDT, CDR2 YYEEEE. V dropped 0 bases and J dropped 5 bases, with 11 bases sitting between them. This CDR3 region has 15 residues. CDR3 sequence (DNA): TGTGCCAGCAGCTTGGCAACAGGGTGGACCGGGGAGCTGTTTTTT. Its translation: CASSLATGWTGELFF.

The V and J genes are TRBV27 and TRBJ1-6; tentative D call: TRBD1 (6 bases). Germline V gene data show CDR1 as MNHEY and CDR2 as SMNVEV (reference sequence). The CDR3 consists of 16 residues. The V and J ends lost 2 bases and 9 bases respectively, with 17 bases between them. The CDR3 DNA reads as TGTGCCAGCAGTTTAAGTCCAGGGGCGTTCGGTTCACCCCTCCACTTT. Translating it yields CASSLSPGAFGSPLHF.

The chain combines TRBV13 with TRBJ1-2; TRBD1 matches at 9 bases. This CDR3 contains 14 residues. Germline CDR1 and CDR2: PRHDT and FYEKMQ (reference sequence). J was trimmed by 3 bases and V by 5 bases; bases with no gene match: 4. The CDR3 sequence: CASSTGQGHYGYTF. The DNA of the CDR3 is TGTGCCAGCAGCACCGGACAGGGGCACTATGGCTACACCTTC.

This chain connects TRBV7-2 to TRBJ1-2, with D maybe TRBD1 (6 bases). Trimming shortened V by 1 base and J by 7 bases, and 13 bases separated the two germline ends. The V gene's germline CDR1 is SGHTA and CDR2 FQGNSA. The CDR3 has 14 amino acids. The CDR3 coding sequence is TGTGCCAGCAGCTTAGGCAGGGGAGGCGGTGGCTACACCTTC. Translated, it gives CASSLGRGGGGYTF.

This clone is a singleton in its sample. This rearrangement joins TRBV2 to TRBJ2-3; perhaps TRBD1 as D (5 bases). The V end lost 9 bases, the J end lost 0 bases, and 19 bases lay between the germline ends. Looked up from germline, CDR1 is SNHLY and CDR2 is FYNNEI. The CDR3 has 16 amino acids. Here the CDR3 reads CARDQGLGHSTDTQYF. DNA of the CDR3: TGTGCCAGGGATCAGGGTTTGGGGCATAGCACAGATACGCAGTATTTT.

This chain links TRBV6-5 with TRBJ1-5; 8 nucleotides line up with TRBD1. The CDR3 consists of 15 residues. CDR1 is MNHEY and CDR2 is SVGAGI in the germline V gene. V shed 8 bases and J 9 bases; nucleotides not matched to a gene: 15. The CDR3 region has the DNA TGTGCCAGCGGGTCCGGGACAGGCCTTTATAGGCCCCAGCATTTT. It codes for CASGSGTGLYRPQHF.

This chain links TRBV25-1 with TRBJ2-3; TRBD2 matches 9 bases. With V trimmed by 4 bases and J by 6 bases, 8 bases remained unmatched. The CDR3 totals 15 residues. The germline V gene encodes CDR1 MGHDK and CDR2 SYGVNS. CDR3 amino acids: CASSVSGGPMDTQYF. DNA of the CDR3: TGTGCCAGCAGTGTTAGCGGGGGCCCTATGGATACGCAGTATTTT.

This clone was counted a single time. The J gene is TRBJ2-1, the V gene TRBV27; 7 bases fit TRBD2. This CDR3 has 13 amino acids. CDR1 MNHEY and CDR2 SMNVEV come from the germline V gene (reference sequence). The ends lost 7 bases at V and 8 bases at J; junction bases unmatched: 8. CDR3: CASIKEGRDEQFF. The CDR3 DNA sequence: TGTGCCAGCATAAAGGAAGGGAGGGATGAGCAGTTCTTC.

This clone was picked up a small number of times. The rearrangement uses TRBV10-3 and TRBJ2-1, with a possible D match to TRBD2 (7 bases). The CDR3 consists of 16 residues. V was cut by 2 bases and J by 6 bases, with 17 bases left in between. From germline, CDR1 is ENHRY and CDR2 SYGVKD. CDR3 in DNA: TGTGCCATCAGTGAGCCTAGCGGTCTCAGGGGCAATGAGCAGTTCTTC. Translated: CAISEPSGLRGNEQFF.

The chain links TRBV10-2 to TRBJ2-5; D may be TRBD2 (6 bases). CDR3 length: 12 amino acids. V shed 6 bases and J shed 5 bases, with 10 bases lying between them. Germline values: CDR1 WSHSY, CDR2 SAAADI. This chain's CDR3 is CASRGGAETQYF. The CDR3 region has the DNA TGCGCCAGCAGGGGGGGAGCCGAGACCCAGTACTTC.

The chain links TRBV15 to TRBJ1-4, with D maybe TRBD1 (6 bases). Germline V lookup: CDR1 LNHNV, CDR2 YYDKDF (reference sequence). V was shortened by 3 bases and J by 5 bases, with 10 bases between the two germline ends. The CDR3 runs 14 residues. The CDR3 sequence is CATSSKDRNEKLFF. Written as DNA, the CDR3 is TGTGCCACCAGCAGCAAAGACAGGAATGAAAAACTGTTTTTT. Full variable domain (rest looked up from reference TRBV15 and TRBJ1-4): DAMVIQNPRYQVTQFGKPVTLSCSQTLNHNVMYWYQQKSSQAPKLLFHYYDKDFNNEADTPDNFQSRRPNTSFCFLDIRSPGLGDTAMYLCATSSKDRNEKLFFGSGTQLSVL.

The chain couples TRBV6-1 to TRBJ2-1; the match to TRBD2 covers 13 bases. After removal of 5 bases from V and 6 bases from J, the junction contained 4 bases not matched to a gene. The CDR3 length is 15 residues. CDR1 and CDR2 from the germline V gene are MNHNS and SASEGT. The CDR3 protein is CASSLTSGGANEQFF. CDR3 sequence (DNA): TGTGCCAGCAGTCTCACTAGCGGGGGGGCCAATGAGCAGTTCTTC.

The chain couples TRBV27 to TRBJ1-6, with TRBD1 matching 7 bases. Germline CDR1 reads MNHEY; CDR2 reads SMNVEV (reference sequence). The CDR3 consists of 14 residues. The V and J ends lost 3 bases and 6 bases, in that order; junction bases with no gene match: 2. CDR3 amino acids: CASSLGQFNSPLHF. CDR3 nucleotides: TGTGCCAGCAGTTTGGGACAGTTTAATTCACCCCTCCACTTT.

V is TRBV10-3 and J is TRBJ1-2; D is unclear. The CDR3 spans 13 residues. Germline V gene lookup returns CDR1 ENHRY and CDR2 SYGVKD. V was cut by 10 bases and J by 0 bases, with 12 bases left in between. This chain's CDR3 is CANSGRANYGYTF. CDR3 DNA: TGTGCCAACTCGGGGAGGGCTAACTATGGCTACACCTTC.

The CDR3 region is CASSAPTSGGAVDNEQFF. The CDR3 DNA reads TGTGCCAGCAGCGCTCCGACTAGCGGGGGGGCCGTCGACAATGAGCAGTTCTTC. The rearrangement joins TRBV9 to TRBJ2-1; 14 bases are a match to TRBD2. V was pared by 3 bases and J by 5 bases, with 10 bases of the junction left unmatched. The CDR3 has 18 residues. Germline V gene sequence: CDR1 SGDLS, CDR2 YYNGEE. The full variable domain, rest sourced from reference TRBV9 and TRBJ2-1, is DSGVTQTPKHLITATGQRVTLRCSPRSGDLSVYWYQQSLDQGLQFLIQYYNGEERAKGNILERFSAQQFPDLHSELNLSSLELGDSALYFCASSAPTSGGAVDNEQFFGPGTRLTVL.

This clone was found a few times. Within the sample, other DNA sequences also encode this same CDR3. For the CDR3, the DNA is TGCAGCGTTGGCGAGACAGGGACCGAGCAGTACTTC. Protein sequence: CSVGETGTEQYF. The chain uses TRBV29-1 and TRBJ2-7, with TRBD1 identical over 7 bases. The CDR3 length is 12 residues. V was pared by 4 bases and J by 6 bases, with 6 bases of the junction left unmatched. CDR1 and CDR2 from the germline V gene are SQVTM and ANQGSEA.

This rearrangement joins TRBV27 to TRBJ1-2; a possible D gene is TRBD1 (5 bases). CDR1 and CDR2 from the germline V gene are MNHEY and SMNVEV (reference sequence). The CDR3 totals 16 residues. Deletions cut 5 bases from V and 4 bases from J, with 20 bases between. The CDR3 DNA is TGTGCCAGCAGTATTATCGGGGCGGAGACGGCCTATGGCTACACCTTC. It codes for CASSIIGAETAYGYTF.

This chain connects TRBV29-1 to TRBJ1-2; D ambiguous. V gave up 7 bases and J gave up 4 bases, with 10 bases separating them. CDR3 size: 11 residues. The germline V gene encodes CDR1 SQVTM and CDR2 ANQGSEA. The CDR3 region is CSGVAGYGYTF. DNA of the CDR3: TGCAGCGGGGTTGCAGGCTATGGCTACACCTTC.

The gene calls are TRBV9 and TRBJ1-1, with D unresolved. The CDR3 covers 14 residues. CDR1 SGDLS and CDR2 YYNGEE come from the germline V gene. V was clipped by 4 bases and J by 4 bases, with 14 bases between them. CDR3 nucleotide sequence: TGTGCCAGCAGCATCCGGGCCTTGGGCACTGAAGCTTTCTTT. As protein: CASSIRALGTEAFF.

This rearrangement joins TRBV29-1 to TRBJ2-7; 9 bases match TRBD1. CDR1 is SQVTM, CDR2 ANQGSEA, per germline. CDR3 length: 13 residues. V lost 2 bases and J lost 5; bases outside the gene matches: 4. As DNA, the CDR3 is TGCAGCGTTGAATTTGGACAGGGGAACGAGCAGTACTTC. Encoded protein: CSVEFGQGNEQYF.

The gene calls are TRBV27 and TRBJ2-4; the D is unclear. CDR1 and CDR2 from the germline V gene are MNHEY and SMNVEV (reference sequence). The CDR3 covers 14 residues. The V and J ends lost 8 bases and 2 bases respectively, with 13 bases between them. This chain's CDR3 is CASGGLGSKNIQYF. The CDR3 DNA sequence: TGTGCCAGCGGTGGGTTGGGGTCCAAAAACATTCAGTACTTC.

This chain joins TRBV7-9 and TRBJ2-1; D uncertain. This CDR3 has 14 residues. V was clipped by 5 bases and J by 5 bases, with 13 bases between them. CDR1 and CDR2 (germline): SEHNR, FQNEAQ (reference sequence). The CDR3 DNA reads as TGTGCCAGCAGCACGCCGGACGGACACAATGAGCAGTTCTTC. Its protein is CASSTPDGHNEQFF.